The 21 T cell receptor beta chains given below trace back to one sample, sequenced in a study of blood T cell repertoires in COVID-19. Assay: immunoSEQ multiplex PCR; the TCRdb copy retains only in-frame clones and omits some. Found here are hundreds of thousands of clones, over 75% of them singletons; the top ten hold 1% to 1.3%. Material: PBMCs or T cells enriched from blood (not recorded which). Every receptor here comes from a man under 40 who had recovered from COVID-19.

This chain links TRBV7-8 with TRBJ1-4, with TRBD1 as a possible D gene (6 bases). Germline V CDR1 and CDR2: SGHVS, FQNEAQ. The CDR3 runs to 14 residues. The V end lost 5 bases, the J end lost 8 bases, and 15 bases lay between the germline ends. The CDR3 nucleotides read TGTGCCAGCAGCCCAAGGGAGGGGGACGAAAAACTGTTTTTT. Translating gives CASSPREGDEKLFF.

J is TRBJ2-1 and V is TRBV24-1; TRBD2 matches at 9 bases. The germline V gene encodes CDR1 KGHDR and CDR2 SFDVKD. V trimming: 3 bases; J trimming: 3 bases; junction bases outside the gene matches: 5. CDR3 length: 16 amino acids. CDR3 nucleotides: TGTGCCACCAGTGATAAACTAGCGGGCCACTACAATGAGCAGTTCTTC. Translating it yields CATSDKLAGHYNEQFF.

The rearrangement joins TRBV20-1 to TRBJ1-6; TRBD1 agrees at 9 bases. Germline CDR1 reads DFQATT; CDR2 reads SNEGSKA (reference sequence). This CDR3 contains 14 residues. The ends lost 3 bases at V and 10 bases at J; junction bases unmatched: 7. Here the CDR3 DNA reads TGCAGTGCTAGTAGAGGGACAGGGAGGTCACCCCTCCACTTT. As protein: CSASRGTGRSPLHF.

The V gene is TRBV5-1, the J gene TRBJ1-1; D remains ambiguous. This CDR3 is 13 amino acids long. The germline gives CDR1 SGHRS, CDR2 YFSETQ. The V and J ends lost 9 bases and 2 bases respectively, with 14 bases between them. CDR3 region: CATRLGINTEAFF. DNA of the CDR3: TGCGCCACCCGACTCGGGATCAACACTGAAGCTTTCTTT. The variable domain in full, completed from reference TRBV5-1 and TRBJ1-1, reads KAGVTQTPRYLIKTRGQQVTLSCSPISGHRSVSWYQQTPGQGLQFLFEYFSETQRNKGNFPGRFSGRQFSNSRSEMNVSTLELGDSALYLCATRLGINTEAFFGQGTRLTVV.

This chain links TRBV4-2 with TRBJ1-2; D gene ambiguous. The CDR3 is made up of 12 amino acids. Trimming stripped 3 bases from V and 5 bases from J, with 7 bases between. Germline CDR1 LGHNA, CDR2 YNFKEQ. The CDR3 bases are TGTGCCAGCAGCCATACTCAATATGGCTACACCTTC. Its protein is CASSHTQYGYTF.

The chain couples TRBV20-1 to TRBJ2-1; no clear D gene. CDR1 DFQATT and CDR2 SNEGSKA come from the germline V gene (reference sequence). The CDR3 extends over 11 amino acids. Between the trimmed V and J ends, which lost 3 bases and 7 bases, there was a span of 7 bases. In nucleotides, the CDR3 is TGCAGTGCTAGTTCAGATAATGAGCAGTTCTTC. It is translated as CSASSDNEQFF.

The chain employs TRBV20-1 and TRBJ1-1, with D perhaps TRBD1 (5 bases). Trimming cost V 3 bases and J 10 bases, with 9 bases left between them. Germline CDR1 DFQATT, CDR2 SNEGSKA (reference sequence). The CDR3 sequence is 10 residues long. The CDR3 bases are TGCAGTGCTAGTAGCGGGGCAGCTTTCTTT. Translation: CSASSGAAFF.

The chain couples TRBV3-1 (or the pseudogene TRBV3-2) to TRBJ2-3; 9 bases match TRBD2. The V gene end was trimmed by 1 base and the J gene end by 3 bases; junction bases not matched to a gene: 5. Germline V CDR1 and CDR2: LGHDT, YNNKEL (reference sequence). The CDR3 has 16 amino acids. CDR3 residues: CASSQAAGGRTDTQYF. The DNA of the CDR3 is TGTGCCAGCAGCCAAGCAGCGGGAGGCAGGACAGATACGCAGTATTTT.

V gene TRBV27 combines with J gene TRBJ2-3; TRBD2 matches at 9 bases. Germline CDR1 and CDR2: MNHEY and SMNVEV (reference sequence). V lost 7 bases to trimming and J lost 4 bases; unmatched junction nucleotides: 12. The CDR3 consists of 16 residues. The CDR3 loop reads CASKPLGTSFSDTQYF. CDR3 sequence (DNA): TGTGCCAGCAAACCTTTGGGGACTAGCTTTTCAGATACGCAGTATTTT.

The chain links TRBV28 to TRBJ1-2; 9 bases fit TRBD1. The junction had 12 bases not matched to a gene; V was cut back by 2 bases and J by 2 bases. The CDR3 covers 18 residues. Germline V lookup: CDR1 MDHEN, CDR2 SYDVKM. CDR3 sequence reads: CASSLLGLGQGPNYGYTF. DNA of the CDR3: TGTGCCAGCAGTTTACTTGGTCTGGGACAGGGCCCCAACTATGGCTACACCTTC.

The chain has TRBV5-6 and TRBJ2-7, with D tentatively TRBD2 (5 bases). Trimming cost V 7 bases and J 0 bases, with 20 bases left between them. Germline CDR1 and CDR2: SGHDT and YYEEEE. There are 16 residues in the CDR3. The CDR3 here is CASQRGYPAISYEQYF. Here the CDR3 DNA reads TGTGCCAGCCAACGAGGGTACCCAGCCATCTCCTACGAGCAGTACTTC.

This sequence joins TRBV28 and TRBJ1-2; D call uncertain. V was trimmed by 7 bases and J by 7 bases, leaving 22 bases between them. The CDR3 runs 15 residues. In germline, CDR1 is MDHEN, CDR2 SYDVKM. The CDR3 coding sequence is TGTGCCAGCACTTGGAGTGTAGGTCTTACGTCTGGCTACACCTTC. Amino acid sequence: CASTWSVGLTSGYTF.

V gene TRBV27 combines with J gene TRBJ2-7, with 7 bases fitting TRBD1. Trimming cost V 4 bases and J 2 bases; bases outside gene matches: 11. The CDR3 covers 16 residues. Germline V gene data show CDR1 as MNHEY and CDR2 as SMNVEV (reference sequence). The CDR3 is CASSSPSRGKTYEQYF. CDR3 DNA: TGTGCCAGCAGTTCCCCGAGCAGGGGGAAAACCTACGAGCAGTACTTC.

The chain couples TRBV10-3 to TRBJ2-1; 10 nucleotides align to TRBD2. There are 15 residues in the CDR3. After removal of 7 bases from V and 7 bases from J, the junction contained 10 bases not matched to a gene. From germline, CDR1 is ENHRY and CDR2 SYGVKD. CDR3 bases: TGTGCCATCACCCCCGGGACTAGCGATTATAATGAGCAGTTCTTC. This sequence encodes CAITPGTSDYNEQFF.

V and J are TRBV27 and TRBJ2-7; 7 bases line up with TRBD1. J lost 1 base, V lost 5 bases, and 2 bases had no gene match. Looked up from germline, CDR1 is MNHEY and CDR2 is SMNVEV (reference sequence). CDR3 size: 13 residues. DNA of the CDR3: TGTGCCAGCAGTCGGACAGGTTCCTACGAGCAGTACTTC. It translates to CASSRTGSYEQYF.

The chain has TRBV14 and TRBJ2-1, with TRBD1 matching over 7 bases. CDR1 is SGHDN, CDR2 FVKESK, per germline. The CDR3 consists of 14 residues. The V and J ends lost 4 bases and 3 bases, in that order; junction bases with no gene match: 3. The CDR3 nucleotides are TGTGCCAGCAGCCCCTGGGACAGCTACAATGAGCAGTTCTTC. Protein: CASSPWDSYNEQFF. The full variable domain, its missing parts supplied by reference TRBV14 and TRBJ2-1, is EAGVTQFPSHSVIEKGQTVTLRCDPISGHDNLYWYRRVMGKEIKFLLHFVKESKQDESGMPNNRFLAERTGGTYSTLKVQPAELEDSGVYFCASSPWDSYNEQFFGPGTRLTVL.

The chain uses TRBV3-1 (or the pseudogene TRBV3-2) and TRBJ2-5, with 15 nucleotides matching TRBD2. CDR1 is LGHDT, CDR2 YNNKEL, per germline (reference sequence). The CDR3 extends over 15 amino acids. The V and J ends lost 5 bases and 2 bases, in that order; junction bases with no gene match: 0. CDR3 loop: CASSGTSGGQETQYF. The CDR3 region has the DNA TGTGCCAGCAGCGGGACTAGCGGGGGGCAAGAGACCCAGTACTTC.

V and J are TRBV10-3 and TRBJ2-7; D unclear. V shed 3 bases and J shed 4 bases, with 7 bases lying between them. The V gene's germline CDR1 is ENHRY and CDR2 SYGVKD. This CDR3 region has 12 residues. CDR3 DNA sequence: TGTGCCATCAGTGATACTTGGTACGAGCAGTACTTC. This sequence encodes CAISDTWYEQYF.

The rearrangement uses TRBV3-1 (or the pseudogene TRBV3-2) and TRBJ2-3; D possibly corresponds to TRBD2 (6 bases). The germline gives CDR1 LGHDT, CDR2 YNNKEL (reference sequence). This CDR3 has 14 residues. The V gene lost 3 bases and the J gene lost 2 bases, with 9 bases spanning the gap. CDR3 region: CASSQLAATDTQYF. The CDR3 DNA reads as TGTGCCAGCAGCCAGTTAGCGGCCACAGATACGCAGTATTTT.

The genes are TRBV2 and TRBJ1-1; tentative D call: TRBD1 (6 bases). V gave up 4 bases and J gave up 0 bases, with 15 bases separating them. This CDR3 comprises 16 residues. Germline V CDR1 and CDR2: SNHLY, FYNNEI. The CDR3 protein is CASSANLPGVNTEAFF. In DNA, the CDR3 is TGTGCCAGCAGTGCTAACCTACCAGGGGTGAACACTGAAGCTTTCTTT.

Regarding this clone: A read error may account for a junction end that differs from germline. The rearrangement links TRBV7-7 to TRBJ2-7; TRBD2 matches 15 bases. Germline loops: CDR1 SSHAT, CDR2 FNYEAQ (reference sequence). CDR3 size: 18 residues. The CDR3 loop reads CASSLQGLAGGFPYEQYF. Written as DNA, the CDR3 is TGTGCTAGCAGCTTACAGGGACTAGCGGGAGGCTTTCCCTACGAGCAGTACTTC.